This entry is about one T cell receptor beta chain. This sample stems from a study of cytomegalovirus exposure and HLA in healthy donors. Trimming removed 7 bases from V and 1 base from J, with 7 bases in between. CDR3 length equals 12 residues. Germline V gives CDR1 MNHEY, CDR2 SVGAGI. It was with 60 Vbeta and 13 Jbeta primers that the PCR ran. The protocol was immunoSEQ multiplex PCR, while the TCRdb copy is restricted to in-frame clones and leaves out a portion. Here the sample spans around 190,000 clones, roughly 9.4% being singletons. The specimen sequenced was PBMCs. The origin of this receptor is a woman aged 25 to 39 in good health and CMV-seropositive. This rearrangement joins TRBV6-5 to TRBJ1-1; D might be TRBD1 (6 bases). The CDR3 spells CASTDRNTEAFF. The CDR3 region has the DNA TGTGCCAGCACGGACAGGAACACTGAAGCTTTCTTT.